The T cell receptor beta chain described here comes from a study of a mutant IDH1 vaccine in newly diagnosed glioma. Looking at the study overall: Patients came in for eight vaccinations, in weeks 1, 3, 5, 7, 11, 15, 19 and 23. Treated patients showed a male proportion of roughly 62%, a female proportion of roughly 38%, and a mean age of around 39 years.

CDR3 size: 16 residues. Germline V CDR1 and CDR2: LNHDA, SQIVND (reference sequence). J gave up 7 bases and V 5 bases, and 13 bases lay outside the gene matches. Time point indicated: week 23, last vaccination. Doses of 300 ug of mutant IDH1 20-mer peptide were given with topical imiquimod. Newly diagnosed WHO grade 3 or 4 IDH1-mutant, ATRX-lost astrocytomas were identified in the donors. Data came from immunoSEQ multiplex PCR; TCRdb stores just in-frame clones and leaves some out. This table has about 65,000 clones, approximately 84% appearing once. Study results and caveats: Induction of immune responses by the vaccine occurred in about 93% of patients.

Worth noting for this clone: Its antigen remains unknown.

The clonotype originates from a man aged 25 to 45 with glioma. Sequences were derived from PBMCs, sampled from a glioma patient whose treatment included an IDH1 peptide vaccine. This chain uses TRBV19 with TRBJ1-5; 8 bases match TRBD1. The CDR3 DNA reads TGTGCCAGTAGTCCCTATAGGACAGGGTTCGGGCAGCCCCAGCATTTT. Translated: CASSPYRTGFGQPQHF.